Listed below are T cell receptor beta chains from one sample, sequenced in a study of blood T cell repertoires in COVID-19. TCRdb's table, derived via immunoSEQ multiplex PCR, lists solely in-frame clones and lacks some. The repertoire holds around 470,000 clones, with 89% as singletons. Sample: peripheral blood. The receptors were gathered from a man between 18 and 35 years old with COVID-19, enrolled during active disease. Both conserved end residues are part of each CDR3. A D gene is named only where the DNA matches it firmly. Size values are once, few and many counts, or a class for expanded clones, and some rows have none.

d_call	clone_size	v_call	j_call	cdr3_nt	cdr3_aa
TRBD1	few	TRBV4-1	TRBJ1-2	TGCGCCAGCAGCTTGACAGGGGATGGCTACACCTTC	CASSLTGDGYTF
TRBD1	.	TRBV5-1	TRBJ2-7	TGCGCCAGCAGCCAGACCGGGACAGGCTTCTACGAGCAGTACTTC	CASSQTGTGFYEQYF
TRBD1	.	TRBV30	TRBJ1-5	TGTGCCTGGAGTGTGGGACAGATACTCAATCAGCCCCAGCATTTT	CAWSVGQILNQPQHF
.	.	TRBV4-2	TRBJ1-2	TGTGCCAGCAGCCCGTACAATGCGATAGTTTCGGGGGTTGGCTACACCTTC	CASSPYNAIVSGVGYTF
TRBD1	.	TRBV7-9	TRBJ2-5	TGTGCCAGCAGCCGGGACAGGGGCCAAGAGACCCAGTACTTC	CASSRDRGQETQYF
.	.	TRBV7-8	TRBJ2-7	TGTGCCAGCACCAAATCGAGACAGGAATTTTTCTACGAGCAGTACTTC	CASTKSRQEFFYEQYF
TRBD1	.	TRBV2	TRBJ1-4	TGTGCCAGCTCTGGCGAGGGGGCGGGGGAAAAACTGTTTTTT	CASSGEGAGEKLFF
.	.	TRBV7-8	TRBJ2-1	TGTGCCAGCAGCTTAGTTGAGGTTATCTCCTACAATGAGCAGTTCTTC	CASSLVEVISYNEQFF
TRBD1	.	TRBV5-1	TRBJ1-1	TGCGCCAGCAGCTATCCGGGACAGACGAACACTGAAGCTTTCTTT	CASSYPGQTNTEAFF
.	once	TRBV25-1	TRBJ1-2	TGTGCCAGCAGTGACCGCGGCTTTAACTATGGCTACACCTTC	CASSDRGFNYGYTF